These T cell receptor beta chains were read from a single sample in a study of cytomegalovirus exposure and HLA in healthy donors. TCRdb's table, derived via immunoSEQ multiplex PCR, lists solely in-frame clones and lacks some. The data show about 140,000 clones, more than 60% seen once. The sequenced sample was PBMCs. These receptors were collected from a female donor in good health and CMV-seronegative. Each CDR3 is given with its conserved first and last residue. A D gene is named only where the DNA matches it firmly. Clone size is not always given. Where it is, it says once, few, many or a class for expanded clones.

-,TRBV19,TRBD1,TRBJ2-7,CASSPLGQSEQYF,TGTGCCAGTAGTCCCCTGGGACAGTCCGAGCAGTACTTC
-,TRBV7-2,-,TRBJ1-1,CASSGAVNTEAFF,TGTGCCAGCAGCGGGGCCGTGAACACTGAAGCTTTCTTT
-,TRBV2,TRBD1,TRBJ2-7,CASSPRQGNGYEQYF,TGTGCCAGCAGTCCCCGACAGGGTAACGGTTACGAGCAGTACTTC
-,TRBV29-1,-,TRBJ2-1,CSVVSFKGGDEQFF,TGCAGCGTTGTTTCTTTTAAGGGAGGCGATGAGCAGTTCTTC
-,TRBV9,TRBD2,TRBJ2-7,CASSVEVLAGGREQYF,TGTGCCAGCAGCGTAGAAGTACTAGCGGGAGGTCGCGAGCAGTACTTC
-,TRBV28,TRBD1,TRBJ1-1,CASSSTGVGTEAFF,TGTGCCAGCAGTTCAACAGGGGTCGGCACTGAAGCTTTCTTT
-,TRBV13,-,TRBJ2-3,CASSPGEGEDTQYF,TGTGCCAGCAGCCCCGGAGAAGGCGAAGATACGCAGTATTTT
-,TRBV5-8,TRBD1,TRBJ2-3,CASSGQGPLTDTQYF,TGTGCCAGCAGCGGACAGGGCCCCCTCACAGATACGCAGTATTTT
-,TRBV5-1,TRBD1,TRBJ2-7,CASSSAGGYEQYF,TGCGCCAGCAGCTCGGCAGGGGGCTACGAGCAGTACTTC
-,TRBV28,-,TRBJ1-2,CASSLPRRANYGYTF,TGTGCCAGCAGCCTTCCCAGGCGAGCTAACTATGGCTACACCTTC
-,TRBV11-2,TRBD1,TRBJ2-1,CASSLDWGTGAVDEQFF,TGTGCCAGCAGCTTAGATTGGGGGACAGGGGCGGTAGATGAGCAGTTCTTC
-,TRBV18,-,TRBJ2-4,CASSRMGGTKNIQYF,TGTGCCAGCTCACGGATGGGGGGAACCAAAAACATTCAGTACTTC
-,TRBV30,-,TRBJ1-3,CAWNIGTGGMDTIYF,TGTGCCTGGAATATTGGGACTGGGGGGATGGACACCATATATTTT
-,TRBV7-3,TRBD2,TRBJ2-1,CASSTPGTSGYNEQFF,TGTGCCAGCAGCACCCCCGGGACTAGCGGTTACAATGAGCAGTTCTTC
-,TRBV28,TRBD2,TRBJ2-3,CASGTLAGAQDTQYF,TGTGCCAGCGGGACCTTAGCGGGAGCACAAGATACGCAGTATTTT
once,TRBV12-5,TRBD1,TRBJ1-2,CASGLTPRQGNGYTF,TGTGCTAGTGGTTTGACCCCCCGACAGGGCAATGGCTACACCTTC
-,TRBV30,-,TRBJ2-7,CAWSGEPRANEQYF,TGTGCCTGGAGTGGGGAGCCTAGGGCCAACGAGCAGTACTTC
-,TRBV2,-,TRBJ2-1,CASSEIGLGRGTSFHEQFF,TGTGCCAGCAGTGAAATAGGGTTGGGGAGGGGGACTTCTTTCCATGAGCAGTTCTTC
-,TRBV28,TRBD1,TRBJ2-7,CASSLPGQGKYEQYF,TGTGCCAGCAGCCTACCGGGACAGGGAAAGTACGAGCAGTACTTC
-,TRBV28,TRBD1,TRBJ2-7,CASKEHTGQGTYEQYF,TGTGCCAGCAAAGAGCACACGGGACAGGGGACGTACGAGCAGTACTTC
once,TRBV5-1,-,TRBJ2-7,CASAGGMISYEQYF,TGCGCCAGCGCGGGCGGGATGATCTCCTACGAGCAGTACTTC
-,TRBV12-5,TRBD1,TRBJ2-7,CASGPPRGLGVREQYF,TGTGCTAGTGGTCCGCCCAGGGGGCTTGGGGTACGCGAGCAGTACTTC